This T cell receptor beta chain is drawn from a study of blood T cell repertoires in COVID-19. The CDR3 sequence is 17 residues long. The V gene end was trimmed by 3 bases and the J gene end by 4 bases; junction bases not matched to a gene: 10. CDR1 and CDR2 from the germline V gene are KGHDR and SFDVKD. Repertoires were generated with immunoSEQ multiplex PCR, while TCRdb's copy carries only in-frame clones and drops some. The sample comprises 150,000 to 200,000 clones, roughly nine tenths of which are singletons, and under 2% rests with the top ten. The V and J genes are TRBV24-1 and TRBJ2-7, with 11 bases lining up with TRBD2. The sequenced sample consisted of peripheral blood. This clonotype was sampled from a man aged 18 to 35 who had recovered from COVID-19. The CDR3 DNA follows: TGTGCCACCAGTGATAGCCGGGCGGCTAGCGGGAGGTACGAGCAGTACTTC. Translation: CATSDSRAASGRYEQYF.